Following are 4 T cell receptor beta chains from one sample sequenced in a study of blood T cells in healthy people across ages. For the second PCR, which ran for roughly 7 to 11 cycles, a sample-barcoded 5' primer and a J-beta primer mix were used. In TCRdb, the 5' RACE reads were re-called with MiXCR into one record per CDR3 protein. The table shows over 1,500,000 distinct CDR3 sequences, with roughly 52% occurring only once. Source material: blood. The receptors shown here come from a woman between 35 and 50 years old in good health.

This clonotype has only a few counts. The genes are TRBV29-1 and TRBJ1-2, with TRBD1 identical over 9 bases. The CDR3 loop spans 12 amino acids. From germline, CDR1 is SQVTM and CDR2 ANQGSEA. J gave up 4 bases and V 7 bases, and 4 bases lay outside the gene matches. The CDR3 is CSGRDRAYGYTF. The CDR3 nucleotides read TGCAGCGGCCGGGACAGGGCCTATGGCTACACCTTC.

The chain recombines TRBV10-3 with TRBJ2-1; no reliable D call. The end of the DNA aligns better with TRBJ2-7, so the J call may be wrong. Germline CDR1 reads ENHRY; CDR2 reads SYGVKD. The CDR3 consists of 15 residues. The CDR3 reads CAISDSLSSYNEQYF. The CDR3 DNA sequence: TGTGCCATCAGTGACAGCCTAAGCTCCTACAATGAGCAGTACTTC.

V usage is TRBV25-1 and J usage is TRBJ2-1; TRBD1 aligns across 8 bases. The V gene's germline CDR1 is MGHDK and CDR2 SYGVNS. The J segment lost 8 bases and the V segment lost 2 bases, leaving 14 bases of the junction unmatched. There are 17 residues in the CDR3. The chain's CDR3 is CASSEMRGRGRTDEQFF. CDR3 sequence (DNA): TGTGCCAGCAGTGAAATGAGGGGCAGGGGGCGGACCGATGAGCAGTTCTTC.

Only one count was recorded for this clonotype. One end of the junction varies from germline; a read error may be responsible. The CDR3 nucleotides read TGTGCCAGCTCTCGGACAGGGCAGGGATCCTATAAGTCACCCCTCCACTTT. This translates into CASSRTGQGSYKSPLHF. This chain uses TRBV25-1 with TRBJ1-6; 8 nucleotides match TRBD1. Germline V gives CDR1 MGHDK, CDR2 SYGVNS. The CDR3 spans 17 residues.